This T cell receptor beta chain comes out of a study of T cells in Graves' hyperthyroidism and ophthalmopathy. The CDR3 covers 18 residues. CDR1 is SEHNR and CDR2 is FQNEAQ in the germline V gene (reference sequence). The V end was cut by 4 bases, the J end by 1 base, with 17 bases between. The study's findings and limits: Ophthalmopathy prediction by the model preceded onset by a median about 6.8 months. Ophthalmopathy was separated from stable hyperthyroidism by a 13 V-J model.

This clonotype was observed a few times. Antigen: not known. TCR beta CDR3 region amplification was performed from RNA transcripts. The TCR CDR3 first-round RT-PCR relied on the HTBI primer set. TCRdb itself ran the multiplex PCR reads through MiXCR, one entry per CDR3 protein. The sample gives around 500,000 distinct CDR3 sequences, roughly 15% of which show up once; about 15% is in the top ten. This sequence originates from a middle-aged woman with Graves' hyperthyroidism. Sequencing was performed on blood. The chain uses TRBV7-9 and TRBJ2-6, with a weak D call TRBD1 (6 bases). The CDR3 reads CASSSSRQADSGANVLTF. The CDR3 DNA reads TGTGCCAGCAGCTCCAGTAGACAGGCCGATTCTGGGGCCAACGTCCTGACTTTC.